These 22 T cell receptor beta chains were all obtained from the same sample, sequenced in a study of T cells in Graves' hyperthyroidism and ophthalmopathy. Amplified TCR beta CDR3 regions came from RNA transcripts. The HTBI primer set was used in a first-round RT-PCR of the TCR CDR3. Using its own MiXCR run on the multiplex PCR reads, TCRdb lists one record per CDR3 protein. This table has about 550,000 distinct CDR3 sequences, less than 25% appearing once. Sequenced: blood. All receptors derive from a man aged 18 to 35 with Graves' hyperthyroidism.

There are many counts of this clonotype. This sequence joins TRBV15 and TRBJ1-1; 8 bases are a match to TRBD1. CDR3 size: 15 residues. Germline V CDR1 and CDR2: LNHNV, YYDKDF (reference sequence). Unmatched junction bases numbered 1, after V lost 0 bases and J lost 1 base. The CDR3 protein is CATSRDQGANTEAFF. The CDR3 DNA is TGTGCCACCAGCAGAGATCAGGGGGCGAACACTGAAGCTTTCTTT.

Points on this clonotype: Compared with germline, one end of the junction differs, possibly owing to a read error. The chain links TRBV27 to TRBJ2-7; tentatively, D is TRBD1 (6 bases). The germline V gene encodes CDR1 MNHEY and CDR2 SMNVEV (reference sequence). The CDR3 spans 14 residues. DNA of the CDR3: TGTGCCAGCAGTGCCAGGGGACCCGCCTACGGGCAGTACTTC. It codes for CASSARGPAYGQYF.

This clonotype occurred many times. The rearrangement uses TRBV5-1 and TRBJ1-2; 11 nucleotides match TRBD1. V lost 0 bases to trimming and J lost 7 bases; unmatched junction nucleotides: 5. Per germline, CDR1 SGHRS and CDR2 YFSETQ. There are 15 residues in the CDR3. This CDR3 reads CASSLAVGQGAGYTF. Here the CDR3 DNA reads TGCGCCAGCAGCTTGGCCGTCGGACAGGGGGCTGGCTACACCTTC.

This chain joins TRBV12-3 or TRBV12-4 and TRBJ2-3, with 7 bases fitting TRBD2. V lost 1 base, J lost 2 bases, and 6 bases stayed unmatched. This CDR3 has 16 amino acids. This CDR3 is CASSLEEGLPTDTQYF. CDR3 DNA sequence: TGTGCCAGCAGTTTAGAAGAGGGACTACCCACAGATACGCAGTATTTT.

In this sample, this clonotype turned up many times. This rearrangement joins TRBV12-3 or TRBV12-4 to TRBJ2-2; D uncertain. CDR3 length equals 15 residues. Trimming left V 5 bases short and J 6 bases short, with 16 bases between. DNA for the CDR3: TGTGCCAGCAGTGACCCTCTTACCATCTCCGGGGAGCTGTTTTTT. As protein: CASSDPLTISGELFF.

The V call is TRBV28, the J call TRBJ1-5; no clear D gene. Looked up from germline, CDR1 is MDHEN and CDR2 is SYDVKM. Trimming removed 8 bases at V and 4 bases at J, with 9 bases between. The CDR3 spans 12 residues. The CDR3 spells CASGQRNQPQHF. CDR3 nucleotide sequence: TGTGCCAGCGGGCAGAGAAATCAGCCCCAGCATTTT.

This clonotype was seen many times. The chain couples TRBV6-1 to TRBJ1-2, with D perhaps TRBD1 (6 bases). Germline V gene data show CDR1 as MNHNS and CDR2 as SASEGT. This CDR3 comprises 12 residues. Deletions cut 7 bases from V and 8 bases from J, with 14 bases between. DNA for the CDR3: TGTGCCAGCACTCAAGGGGGGCACGGCTACACCTTC. Residues: CASTQGGHGYTF.

This clonotype has a count of ten or more. This chain connects TRBV2 to TRBJ2-7; tentatively, D is TRBD1 or TRBD2 (5 bases each). Germline CDR1 is SNHLY and CDR2 is FYNNEI. This CDR3 is 13 amino acids long. Trimming pared 5 bases from V and 2 bases from J, leaving 10 bases between. The CDR3 sequence: CASSIEGTYEQYF. CDR3 DNA: TGTGCCAGCAGTATCGAGGGGACCTACGAGCAGTACTTC.

The V call is TRBV9, the J call TRBJ2-5; tentatively, D is TRBD1 (6 bases). The CDR3 contains 14 residues. Deletions cut 1 base from V and 4 bases from J, with 11 bases between. The germline gives CDR1 SGDLS, CDR2 YYNGEE. CDR3 DNA sequence: TGTGCCAGCAGCGTAACAGGGTTCCGAGAGACCCAGTACTTC. It translates to CASSVTGFRETQYF.

The chain joins TRBV6-1 to TRBJ2-5; 11 nucleotides match TRBD2. The germline V gene encodes CDR1 MNHNS and CDR2 SASEGT. V was pared by 6 bases and J by 5 bases, with 8 bases of the junction left unmatched. The CDR3 sequence is 15 residues long. The CDR3 here is CASRTTSGGRETQYF. The CDR3 region has the DNA TGTGCCAGCAGGACCACTAGCGGGGGTCGGGAGACCCAGTACTTC.

This clonotype was found many times. The V call is TRBV30, the J call TRBJ1-1; D remains unclear. Germline CDR1 GTSNPN, CDR2 SVGIG (reference sequence). The V end was cut by 4 bases, the J end by 2 bases, with 2 bases between. The CDR3 has 10 amino acids. The CDR3 region is CAWINTEAFF. The DNA for the CDR3 is TGTGCCTGGATTAACACTGAAGCTTTCTTT.

This clonotype was seen at least ten times. As DNA, the CDR3 is TGCGCCAGCAGCGCTTGGACAGGGGGGGACTACGAGCAGTACTTC. Protein product: CASSAWTGGDYEQYF. V and J are TRBV5-1 and TRBJ2-7; 10 bases map to TRBD1. Germline CDR1 and CDR2: SGHRS and YFSETQ. The CDR3 runs 15 residues. The junction had 7 bases not matched to a gene; V was cut back by 4 bases and J by 3 bases. Looking up the rest from reference TRBV5-1 and TRBJ2-7 gives the full variable domain: KAGVTQTPRYLIKTRGQQVTLSCSPISGHRSVSWYQQTPGQGLQFLFEYFSETQRNKGNFPGRFSGRQFSNSRSEMNVSTLELGDSALYLCASSAWTGGDYEQYFGPGTRLTVT.

The chain employs TRBV12-3 or TRBV12-4 and TRBJ2-5; D remains unclear. The CDR3 has 11 amino acids. The V end lost 6 bases, the J end lost 4 bases, and 6 bases lay between the germline ends. The CDR3 DNA follows: TGTGCCAGCAGCGCCATAGAGACCCAGTACTTC. Its translation is CASSAIETQYF.

This clonotype was observed many times. The V call is TRBV28, the J call TRBJ2-4; D may correspond to TRBD1 or TRBD2 (6 bases each). The CDR3 covers 19 residues. Between the trimmed V and J ends, which lost 5 bases and 0 bases, there was a span of 23 bases. In germline, CDR1 is MDHEN, CDR2 SYDVKM. The CDR3 reads CASSPGGLSINLAKNIQYF. CDR3 bases: TGTGCCAGCAGTCCTGGGGGGCTGTCCATCAACCTAGCCAAAAACATTCAGTACTTC.

The sample holds many counts of this clonotype. This chain links TRBV27 with TRBJ2-2, with 8 bases that match TRBD2. The germline gives CDR1 MNHEY, CDR2 SMNVEV (reference sequence). V trimming: 5 bases; J trimming: 7 bases; junction bases outside the gene matches: 3. The CDR3 is made up of 13 amino acids. The DNA for the CDR3 is TGTGCCAGCAGTCCGGGGGGGATCGGGGAGCTGTTTTTT. Translation: CASSPGGIGELFF.

This clonotype was seen ten or more times. The chain employs TRBV12-3 or TRBV12-4 and TRBJ2-7, with D tentatively TRBD2 (6 bases). The V gene lost 3 bases and the J gene lost 2 bases, with 11 bases spanning the gap. CDR3 length: 14 amino acids. The CDR3 sequence: CASSFGGATYEQYF. The CDR3 DNA reads TGTGCCAGCAGTTTCGGCGGGGCAACCTACGAGCAGTACTTC.

V is TRBV25-1 and J is TRBJ2-7; TRBD2 agrees at 8 bases. CDR1 is MGHDK and CDR2 is SYGVNS in the germline V gene. The length of the CDR3 is 18 residues. J gave up 3 bases and V 2 bases, and 15 bases lay outside the gene matches. This CDR3 reads CASSEARPYSGEIYEQYF. The CDR3 DNA sequence: TGTGCCAGCAGTGAAGCTCGCCCTTATAGCGGGGAGATCTACGAGCAGTACTTC.

In its sample, this clonotype was seen many times. V and J are TRBV6-5 and TRBJ1-6, with TRBD1 as a possible D gene (5 bases). Germline loops: CDR1 MNHEY, CDR2 SVGAGI. This CDR3 has 15 amino acids. V dropped 2 bases and J dropped 1 base, with 6 bases sitting between them. The CDR3 nucleotides read TGTGCCAGCAGTTACGGGGGGTCCTATAATTCACCCCTCCACTTT. Its translation is CASSYGGSYNSPLHF.

About this clonotype: At one of its ends the junction is not consistent with the germline gene, which may arise from a read error. The chain employs TRBV6-5 and TRBJ1-2; D is uncertain. Germline loops: CDR1 MNHEY, CDR2 SVGAGI. The CDR3 has 13 amino acids. CDR3 region: CASSYSRNYGCTF. The CDR3 DNA is TGTGCCAGCAGTTATTCGAGGAACTATGGCTGCACCTTC.

This clonotype occurred many times. The genes are TRBV7-8 and TRBJ1-5, with D perhaps matching TRBD1 (5 bases). CDR1 is SGHVS, CDR2 FQNEAQ, per germline. The CDR3 totals 15 residues. The V end was cut by 1 base, the J end by 1 base, with 8 bases between. The CDR3 DNA reads TGTGCCAGCAGCTTAGGAGGGGTGAGCAATCAGCCCCAGCATTTT. It translates to CASSLGGVSNQPQHF.

This clonotype came up many times. This rearrangement joins TRBV12-3 or TRBV12-4 to TRBJ1-5, with D possibly TRBD1 on 6 matching bases. The CDR3 contains 14 residues. V lost 5 bases and J 8 bases, leaving 16 bases between the germline ends. The CDR3 DNA follows: TGTGCCAGCAGTCATAACAGGGCCGGAGAGCCCCAGCATTTT. Translation: CASSHNRAGEPQHF.

This clonotype came up many times. This chain connects TRBV2 to TRBJ1-2; 7 bases align to TRBD1. V dropped 6 bases and J dropped 3; count of bases not matched to a gene: 7. The CDR3 has 14 residues. Germline V gene sequence: CDR1 SNHLY, CDR2 FYNNEI. Written as DNA, the CDR3 is TGTGCCAGCAGACAGGGGATGGCGTACTATGGCTACACCTTC. Its protein is CASRQGMAYYGYTF. Full variable domain (missing parts from reference TRBV2 and TRBJ1-2): EPEVTQTPSHQVTQMGQEVILRCVPISNHLYFYWYRQILGQKVEFLVSFYNNEISEKSEIFDDQFSVERPDGSNFTLKIRSTKLEDSAMYFCASRQGMAYYGYTFGSGTRLTVV.